This T cell receptor (beta chain) was documented in a study of PD-1 blockade in classical Hodgkin lymphoma. Every patient experienced relapse after autologous stem cell transplantation, and brentuximab vedotin exposure varied. Investigators obtained CD8+ T cells from thawed PBMCs by magnetic negative selection. V lost 4 bases and J lost 2, with 15 bases in between. The length of the CDR3 is 15 residues. Germline assignment: CDR1 MDHEN and CDR2 SYDVKM. Assay used: immunoSEQ multiplex PCR; TCRdb lists only in-frame clones, some missing. The table includes over 25,000 clones, about 86% detected once. This TCR derives from a human donor with classical Hodgkin lymphoma. The sample in question was CD8+ T cells from blood, obtained at baseline. The chain has TRBV28 and TRBJ2-7; D is unclear. CDR3 DNA: TGTGCCAGCAGTTACGGCCTTTTTGAGCCCTACGAGCAGTACTTC. It yields the protein CASSYGLFEPYEQYF.